What follows is one T cell receptor (beta chain) and its context. This clone turned up a few times. The antigen it recognizes is unknown. Qualities for individual bases were not recorded, and no much larger clone is one base off. Measured from the cysteine to the phenylalanine, the CDR3 is 14 residues long. CDR3 DNA only is kept here, 42 bases in frame from base 1. V was cut back by 6 bases and J by 1 base, leaving a gap of 9 bases between them. The CDR1 and CDR2 encoded by the germline V gene are MNHNS and SASEGT. The data stem from a study of cytomegalovirus exposure and HLA in healthy donors (dated by TCRdb to the late 2010s). For context, the study as a whole: An earlier analysis of some 600 of the donors reported about 280 Gb of sequence data and roughly 120 million unique TCR beta sequences obtained from 180 million or so T cells. Roughly 300 gigabases of sequencing data and around 80 million unique TCR sequences made up an early release that covered approximately 650 HLA-typed donors. Of the 300 to 400 genotyped donors, 65% to 90% fell in the genetic ancestry cluster associated with self-reported Caucasian donors. The study aimed to test whether cataloging public T cell receptors could reveal signatures of past pathogen exposure. The study used immunosequencing to profile the T cell repertoires of approximately 630 subjects and linked those repertoires to cytomegalovirus serostatus. A separate validation cohort of 100 to 150 different subjects was used in addition to the 666-subject first cohort. The study combined high-throughput TCR immunosequencing, statistical association of individual TCRs with disease status, and machine learning to predict cytomegalovirus infection status. To study patterns of TCR occurrence, a later analysis re-analyzed previously published TCR beta repertoires from 650 to 750 donors and added high-resolution HLA genotyping. The later analysis used no new phenotypic data to find candidate immune exposures, relying instead on TCR beta sequences and their occurrence across donors. To decide whether each TCR beta V gene segment behaved as functional or pseudogenic, an earlier analysis of some 600 of the donors relied on high-throughput TCR beta sequencing. Alongside the repertoire data, information on donor age, sex, ethnicity and CMV serostatus was compiled. A later genetic analysis took genome-wide SNP genotypes for 398 of the 666 donors and used that subset as a discovery cohort. All discovery cohort repertoires had been generated on a single sequencing platform. HLA typing covered class I and class II loci at four-digit resolution. The number of typed donors differed by locus: roughly 629-630 for A, B, C, DRB1 and DQB1; 500 to 550 for DQA1; 606 for DPA1; and some 470 for DPB1. About five DR-DQ haplotypes were treated as single units for association and clustering because of strong linkage in the cohort. Among 398 genotyped donors of the cohort, an average of approximately 250,000 unique TCR beta nucleotide sequences were sequenced per donor, roughly 18% of them non-productive. Points the paper makes about the study in general: Cytomegalovirus status was reported to be diagnosed by the classifier with high specificity and sensitivity in both the original and validation cohorts. According to a later analysis, parvovirus B19, influenza, CMV and Epstein-Barr virus appeared linked to several top co-occurrence clusters. Presence/absence analyses assumed roughly uniform sequencing depth across donors, an assumption that may not hold. In an earlier analysis of 587 of the donors, most TCR beta V segments appeared in productive rearrangements about 87% or about 30% of the time, broadly matching IMGT annotations. The study gave a list of around 170 TCR beta chains associated with cytomegalovirus. In a later analysis, the rate of TCR association differed among HLA loci, with DRB1 alleles having the most associated TCRs and HLA-C alleles having the fewest. In vitro tests confirmed that a few of the cytomegalovirus-associated TCR beta chains recognize cytomegalovirus antigens. Specific HLA alleles were associated with roughly 16,000 TCR beta sequences at a false discovery rate of 0.05 in a later analysis. HLA typing was unavailable for some donors at each locus, so association tests used only the typed subset. According to a later analysis, most CMV-associated TCR beta chains appeared to be HLA-restricted, and the HLA associations seemed to be driven largely by CMV exposure. Assigning TCR associations to individual alleles was difficult when HLA alleles, especially DR and DQ, strongly co-occurred. While some public TCRs were present in many individuals, most TCR sequences turned up only very rarely across donors. Correlated functional status among segregating V segments might be attributable to linkage disequilibrium, but an unknown experimental factor could not be ruled out. This cohort had only TCR beta chains sequenced, and the lack of alpha or paired-chain data limited which features could be detected. A further reported finding was that TCR beta sequences accurately predicted the HLA-A and HLA-B alleles for most subjects in the first cohort. A later analysis found that HLA-associated TCR beta chains were more clonally expanded and had lower generation probabilities than equally common non-associated chains. A cluster of highly shared sequence variants was judged likely to represent a technical artifact of the sequencing pipeline. In a later genetic analysis, a missense DCLRE1C variant was associated with V-gene and J-gene trimming of TCR beta chains, and the association was replicated in an independent cohort. Immune exposure information for the cohort was limited to CMV serostatus. In a later genetic analysis, fewer N-insertions in productive TCRs were reported among donors in an Asian-associated ancestry cluster than the approximately 710-donor mean. The authors suggested that the approach could potentially be extended to other disease states and immunological phenotypes. Some IMGT-functional V segments, including TRBV6-2 and TRBV6-3, could not be told apart with the 87-base-pair reads, so those segments were excluded. Because counts were too low, seventeen rarely observed V segments, including chromosome 9 orphons, were excluded from the earlier analysis of about 500 of the donors.

The cohort comprised fewer than 750 healthy bone marrow donors. Cohort members were all nominally healthy when sampled, although unrecorded immune exposures were likely present. The donor tested CMV seropositive, placing the donor among the 289 seropositive members of the cohort. Every donor gave a peripheral blood sample, and the peripheral blood mononuclear cells from that sample were used for TCR beta sequencing. Genomic DNA extraction from the blood cell samples was performed with the Qiagen DNeasy Blood Extraction Kit. Libraries were built with the immunoSEQ multiplex PCR assay. For the multiplex PCR, a mixture combining 60 forward primers for TCR Vbeta segments and 13 reverse primers for TCR Jbeta segments was used. A multiplex PCR assay on genomic DNA amplified the CDR3 region of rearranged TCR beta genes. On the Illumina HiSeq System, the amplified TCR beta libraries were sequenced as 87-base-pair reads. In the authors' own workflow: Across the 666 repertoires, a later analysis counted 60 million to 90 million unique TCR beta chains, roughly 11 million of which were shared by at least two donors. A nearest-neighbor algorithm error-corrected the raw reads and collapsed the reads into unique sequences, merging closely related sequences to remove PCR and sequencing errors. Alignment of CDR3 sequences to IMGT reference sequences was used to assign V, D and J gene segments. Each retained sequence needed at least a six-nucleotide match to both a V gene segment and a J gene segment. A rearrangement was called productive if the CDR3 had no stop codons and remained in frame with V and J, and every other rearrangement was called non-productive. CDR3 was defined according to IMGT convention as the region running from the second conserved V-encoded cysteine to the conserved J-encoded phenylalanine. The earlier analysis of about 590 of the donors excluded sequences that lacked an unambiguous match to a single V gene segment. An earlier analysis of a few hundred of the donors called V segments functional above 56.7% productive rearrangements and segregating when the between-donor standard deviation exceeded 5%. A statistical classification framework was built to diagnose cytomegalovirus status from the catalog of TCR beta chain sequences. In a later analysis, TCR nucleotide sequences were compared against IMGT/GENE-DB human TR gene sequences so that V and J genes could be assigned. The TCRdist pipeline was used in a later analysis to assign CDR3 sequences and most-parsimonious VDJ recombination scenarios. In a later analysis, each TCR beta chain was defined by its CDR3 amino acid sequence together with its V-gene family, and reads lacking a unique V-gene family were excluded. A later analysis removed roughly 590 highly shared, low-generation-probability nucleotide sequences to deal with suspected cross-contamination and a sequencing artifact. A later analysis calculated a clonal expansion index for each public chain from normalized within-repertoire ranks of inferred template counts. Generation probabilities in a later analysis came from a VDJ recombination model fitted to out-of-frame rearrangements, and those results were checked against IGoR. In a later analysis, hypergeometric tests were used to score TCR-TCR, TCR-HLA and TCR-CMV co-occurrence, with a repertoire-size bias correction applied to TCR pairs. A later analysis estimated false discovery rates by permuting HLA or CMV assignments 20 times. A later analysis grouped co-occurring TCRs with DBSCAN, adding TCRdist sequence similarity when clustering within HLA-allele-positive subsets. Repertoires with fewer than 30,000 or more than 120,000 public chains were left out of co-occurrence clustering, as were five repertoires with anomalous nucleotide sharing. The table was pulled from immuneACCESS by TCRdb, which kept in-frame rearrangements only. Such tables lose some clones; where checked, under half of the loss comes from unresolved V genes, and the rest has no known cause. That table is the source of V, J and clone size, and D and trimming were worked out from the DNA. This sample lists 200,000 to 250,000 clones; roughly four fifths were detected once. Around 8.3% of the sample belongs to the ten largest clones.

The clonotype was recovered from a woman aged 55-75 years in good health and CMV-seropositive. The chain uses TRBV6-1 and TRBJ2-2, with the D gene too uncertain to name. What was sequenced was PBMCs. The CDR3 in this case is CASSQLLNTGELFF. The nucleotide sequence is given as TGTGCCAGCAGCCAGTTGTTGAACACCGGGGAGCTGTTTTTT.